This T cell receptor beta chain is from a study of blood T cell repertoires in COVID-19. Looking at the study overall: The samples span acute and convalescent COVID-19 from the United States, Italy and Spain. The cDNA or gDNA used as material had been derived from T cells, B-cell-depleted T cells, or PBMCs.

The CDR3 runs to 15 residues. Deletions cut 2 bases from V and 0 bases from J, with 10 bases between. Germline loops: CDR1 MNHEY, CDR2 SVGAGI. Authors' processing steps: Reference gene primer amplification gave nucleated cell count estimates. This table comes from immunoSEQ multiplex PCR, and its TCRdb copy is limited to in-frame clones, with some not included. The V and J calls and clone size are taken from that table; D and trimming were inferred from the DNA. Here the sample spans 200,000 to 300,000 clones, over 75% being singletons. What was sequenced was peripheral blood. The sequence came from a human donor in a cohort sampled during active COVID-19. This sequence joins TRBV6-5 and TRBJ2-5, with no clear D. CDR3 sequence (DNA): TGTGCCAGCAGTTACGTTGACTGGTACCAAGAGACCCAGTACTTC. It codes for CASSYVDWYQETQYF.